The rows below give T cell receptor beta chains drawn from one sample of a study of blood T cells in healthy people across ages. TCRdb re-analysed the 5' RACE reads in MiXCR, keeping a single row per CDR3 protein. The sample has nearly 1 million distinct CDR3 sequences; about 53% are singletons. Sequenced input: blood. All receptors derive from a woman aged 60-70 years in good health. Each CDR3 is given with its conserved first and last residue. A D gene is named only where the DNA matches it firmly. A clone size is listed for some rows: how often the clone was seen (once, few, many), or a class if it is expanded.

clone size | J gene | V gene | D gene | CDR3 DNA | CDR3 protein
NA | TRBJ1-5 | TRBV6-5 | NA | TGTGCCAGCAGCCGCGGGGGGCAGGGGAGCAATCAGCCCCAGCATTTT | CASSRGGQGSNQPQHF
NA | TRBJ2-7 | TRBV6-5 | TRBD2 | TGTGCCAGCAGTTACTCTTCTCCACAACCAACTAGCGTCTACGAGCAGTACTTC | CASSYSSPQPTSVYEQYF
NA | TRBJ2-1 | TRBV12-3/TRBV12-4 | TRBD2 | TGTGCCAGCAGCTGGGCCACGGCTAGCGGGAGGAGCTCCAACAATGAGCAGTTCTTC | CASSWATASGRSSNNEQFF
NA | TRBJ2-1 | TRBV2 | NA | TGTGCCAGCAGTGGAGGGAGCCTTGAGCAGTTCTTC | CASSGGSLEQFF
NA | TRBJ2-1 | TRBV7-2 | NA | TGTGCCAGCAGCTCCGCTCCTAGGTCGGGTGAGCAGTTCTTC | CASSSAPRSGEQFF
few | TRBJ2-1 | TRBV7-9 | TRBD2 | TGTGCCAGCAGCCCCCCTTTCGGGCTAGCGGGAGTCAATGAGCAGTTCTTC | CASSPPFGLAGVNEQFF
NA | TRBJ2-7 | TRBV3-1 | NA | TGTGCCAGCAGCCCCTCCGGACTCGGGGCCTCCTACGAGCAGTACTTC | CASSPSGLGASYEQYF
NA | TRBJ2-5 | TRBV13 | NA | TGTGCCAGCAGCTTAGAGGCTGCGCTAGGCGGGACCCAGTACTTC | CASSLEAALGGTQYF
few | TRBJ2-7 | TRBV12-3/TRBV12-4 | TRBD1 | TGTGCCAGCAGTTCCTCCACCGGGACAGGGTACGAGCAGTACTTC | CASSSSTGTGYEQYF
NA | TRBJ2-3 | TRBV2 | NA | TGTGCCAGCAGCGCCGGACATACCACAGATACGCAGTATTTT | CASSAGHTTDTQYF
NA | TRBJ1-6 | TRBV7-9 | TRBD1 | TGTGCCAGCAGCCCCGGGACAGGGGGCGATTCACCCCTCCACTTT | CASSPGTGGDSPLHF
NA | TRBJ2-1 | TRBV5-6 | NA | TGTGCCAGCAGCGAGGGACGATATCTGGGTGAGCAGTTCTTC | CASSEGRYLGEQFF
few | TRBJ2-1 | TRBV27 | NA | TGTGCCAGCAGTTTAATGGCTAGCGGAGGGGGATTGTGGTTCTTC | CASSLMASGGGLWFF
NA | TRBJ2-1 | TRBV20-1 | NA | TGCAGTGCTACAGGGAAAGGGGGATACAATGAGCAGTTCTTC | CSATGKGGYNEQFF
few | TRBJ2-7 | TRBV20-1 | TRBD2 | TGCAGTGCCCTACCGCGGGGGGGACTAGACAGGTCCTACGAGCAGTACTTC | CSALPRGGLDRSYEQYF
NA | TRBJ2-4 | TRBV4-1 | NA | TGCGCCAGCAGGTCCAGGGTGGGCAAAAACATTCAGTACTTC | CASRSRVGKNIQYF
NA | TRBJ1-5 | TRBV20-1 | TRBD1 | TGCAGTGCCCGACAGGGTCTTCAGCCCCAGCATTTT | CSARQGLQPQHF
NA | TRBJ1-2 | TRBV5-6 | TRBD1 | TGTGCCAGCAGTGAGGACAGGAGGACCTATGGCTACACCTTC | CASSEDRRTYGYTF
NA | TRBJ2-6 | TRBV4-3 | NA | TGCGCCAGCAGCCAACAGGGGCTATCCTCTGGGACCAACGTCCTGACTTTC | CASSQQGLSSGTNVLTF
NA | TRBJ2-3 | TRBV3-1 | NA | TGTGCCAGCAGCCAAGTAAGCGGGAGCACAGATACGCAGTATTTT | CASSQVSGSTDTQYF
NA | TRBJ2-4 | TRBV20-1 | NA | TGCAGTGCTGCACTAGTGGGAAACATTCAGTACTTC | CSAALVGNIQYF
few | TRBJ2-7 | TRBV2 | TRBD2 | TGTGCCAGCAGATTAGCGGGAGCCCTGAACGCCGAGCAGTACTTC | CASRLAGALNAEQYF
NA | TRBJ2-7 | TRBV2 | TRBD2 | TGTGCCAGCCTTAAACTAGCGGTCCCCTACGAGCAGTACTTC | CASLKLAVPYEQYF
few | TRBJ2-2 | TRBV4-2 | TRBD2 | TGTGCCAGCAGCCAAGCTCGGTCTAGCGGGACCACCGGGGAGCTGTTTTTT | CASSQARSSGTTGELFF
NA | TRBJ2-4 | TRBV7-2 | NA | TGTGCCAGCAGCCCAGGCCAAGGATTGGCAAACATTCAGTACTTC | CASSPGQGLANIQYF
NA | TRBJ2-6 | TRBV9 | NA | TGTGCCAGCAGCGTACGCCCGGACAGTTACTCTGGGGCCAACGTCCTGACTTTC | CASSVRPDSYSGANVLTF
NA | TRBJ1-1 | TRBV11-3 | NA | TGTGCCAGCAGCTATAGAGCCGGGAAGACTGAAGCTTTCTTT | CASSYRAGKTEAFF
NA | TRBJ2-7 | TRBV12-3/TRBV12-4 | TRBD2 | TGTGCCAGCAGTCCCGGACTAGCGGGACCGGACGAGCAGTACTTC | CASSPGLAGPDEQYF
NA | TRBJ1-1 | TRBV5-6 | TRBD1 | TGTGCCAGCAGCCCAGGGGGCTGGACTGAAGCTTTCTTT | CASSPGGWTEAFF
NA | TRBJ2-1 | TRBV4-1 | TRBD2 | TGCGCCAGCAGCCAGGTTGGAAAAGCGGGAATTTTAGATGAGCAGTTCTTC | CASSQVGKAGILDEQFF
few | TRBJ1-2 | TRBV12-3/TRBV12-4 | NA | TGTGCCAGCAGCACCACAGGGTCCTATGGCTACACCTTC | CASSTTGSYGYTF
NA | TRBJ2-5 | TRBV13 | NA | TGTGCCAGCAGCCCTCGAACGGGAGAGCAGTACTTC | CASSPRTGEQYF
NA | TRBJ2-2 | TRBV6-5 | NA | TGTGCCAGCACCAACGGAGGGTTGCCCGGGGAGCTGTTTTTT | CASTNGGLPGELFF
NA | TRBJ2-3 | TRBV25-1 | TRBD1 | TGTGCCAGCAGTGAATATCCGAACAGGGGAGATACGCAGTATTTT | CASSEYPNRGDTQYF
NA | TRBJ2-7 | TRBV4-1 | TRBD2 | TGCGCCAGCAGCCAAGATACTAGCGGGAAGGGGTGGTACGAGCAGTACTTC | CASSQDTSGKGWYEQYF
few | TRBJ2-3 | TRBV7-6 | NA | TGTGCCAGCAGCTTAGCTCAGACGCAGTATTTT | CASSLAQTQYF
few | TRBJ2-3 | TRBV27 | NA | TGTGCCAGCAGTTTCGGGGGAAAGGGGGCAGATACGCAGTATTTT | CASSFGGKGADTQYF
NA | TRBJ2-7 | TRBV20-1 | NA | TGCAGTGCTCGGACGGGTTTCTCCTACGAGCAGTACTTC | CSARTGFSYEQYF